These T cell receptor beta chains were read from a single sample in a study of OX40 agonist ivuxolimab in advanced cancers. Sequenced by immunoSEQ multiplex PCR; TCRdb stores in-frame clones only, minus some. The sample lists about 80,000 clones, approximately 84% occurring once. This material consisted of CD4+ or CD8+ T cells sorted from blood, taken in a trial of the OX40 agonist ivuxolimab. The receptors here all came from an adult with an advanced solid tumor such as melanoma, head and neck, liver or kidney cancer. CDR3s include the opening cysteine and the closing phenylalanine or tryptophan. The D gene is left open where the match is weak. Clone size appears in some rows only: once, few, many, or a class for an expanded clone.

>TRBJ2-6|once|TRBV23-1|-
TGCGCCAGCAGTCCACGAATGCGGTGTGGGGCCAACGTCCTGACTTTC
CASSPRMRCGANVLTF
>TRBJ1-6|once|TRBV6-5|-
TGTGCCAGCAGAACAACGGGACAAGGTACCACCCTCCACTTT
CASRTTGQGTTLHF
>TRBJ2-3|few|TRBV7-2|-
TGTGCCAGCAGCTTAGAGCACCAAGATACGCAGTATTTT
CASSLEHQDTQYF
>TRBJ2-2|-|TRBV7-7|-
TGTGCCAGCAGCTTAGACGGACAAAACACCGGGGAGCTGTTTTTT
CASSLDGQNTGELFF
>TRBJ1-4|-|TRBV15|-
TGTGCCACCAGCAGAGATGGGGGCGAGAGGGAAAAACTGTTTTTT
CATSRDGGEREKLFF
>TRBJ2-7|-|TRBV9|-
TGTGCCAGCAGGGACCCGGGCGCAAACCTCGAGCAGTACTTC
CASRDPGANLEQYF
>TRBJ1-2|-|TRBV27|TRBD1
TGTGCCAGCAGGCTGGGGACAGGGGATGACTACACCTTC
CASRLGTGDDYTF
>TRBJ1-1|-|TRBV27|-
TGTGCCAGCAGTTTAAATTCGGGGTGGGGCAGAATGAACACTGAAGCTTTCTTT
CASSLNSGWGRMNTEAFF
>TRBJ1-6|-|TRBV5-4|-
TGTGCCAGCAGCTTGGAAACTTATAATTCACCCCTCCACTTT
CASSLETYNSPLHF
>TRBJ1-2|-|TRBV7-2|-
TGTGCCAGCAGCTCGGATCTTGGCTACACCTTC
CASSSDLGYTF
>TRBJ2-7|-|TRBV9|TRBD2
TGTGCCAGCAGCGTAGGGTCGGGGGGTACTGGCGAGCAGTACTTC
CASSVGSGGTGEQYF
>TRBJ1-1|-|TRBV10-1|TRBD1
TGCGCCAGCAGACGGACAGGGGAGACTGAAGCTTTCTTT
CASRRTGETEAFF
>TRBJ1-2|-|TRBV6-5|TRBD1
TGTGCCAGCAGTTATGACAGGGGGCGGGGCTACACCTTC
CASSYDRGRGYTF
>TRBJ2-1|-|TRBV28|-
TGTGCCAGCAGCCCCGGGCCCTACTACGGCTACTTCTTC
CASSPGPYYGYFF
>TRBJ2-5|-|TRBV13|-
TGTGCCAGCAGCCCGGAGCCCCAAGAGACCCAGTACTTC
CASSPEPQETQYF
>TRBJ2-1|-|TRBV18|TRBD2
TGTGCCAGCTCACCACCTCGAAGACTAGCGGTCTACAATGAGCAGTTCTTC
CASSPPRRLAVYNEQFF
>TRBJ1-5|-|TRBV19|-
TGTGCCAGTAGTATAGAGGCGGGGCAGAATCAGCCCCAGCATTTT
CASSIEAGQNQPQHF
>TRBJ2-2|-|TRBV21-1|-
TGTGCCAGCAGCAAAAATGAAGGACAGGGGAACACCGGGGAGCTGTTTTTT
CASSKNEGQGNTGELFF
>TRBJ2-7|once|TRBV2|-
TGTGCCAGCAGTGAAGGTGGCTACTCCTACGAGCAGTACTTC
CASSEGGYSYEQYF
>TRBJ1-2|once|TRBV5-4|-
TGTGCCAGCAGCTTGGGTGGTCCTGGAGACTATGGCTACACCTTC
CASSLGGPGDYGYTF
>TRBJ2-7|-|TRBV12-5|-
TGTGCTAGTGGTTTGCGCGCGTGGGGCAGTAACACCTACGAGCAGTACTTC
CASGLRAWGSNTYEQYF
>TRBJ1-4|-|TRBV2|TRBD1
TGTGCCAGCAGTCGGACAGGGAATTTGGGTGAAAAACTGTTTTTT
CASSRTGNLGEKLFF